Listed here are 22 T cell receptor beta chains from one sample, sequenced in a study of T cells in Graves' hyperthyroidism and ophthalmopathy. RNA transcripts provided the source from which TCR beta CDR3 regions were amplified. TCR CDR3 underwent first-round RT-PCR with the HTBI primer set. TCRdb passed the multiplex PCR reads through MiXCR, listing each CDR3 protein once. The top ten hold 15% to 20% of the sample, which has roughly 570,000 distinct CDR3 sequences, under 60% seen once. Sample: peripheral blood or thyroid tissue (not recorded which). Source of these receptors: an adult woman with Graves' disease, either hyperthyroidism or ophthalmopathy (not recorded which).

This clonotype was seen only a few times. The gene calls are TRBV10-3 and TRBJ1-1, with a weak D call TRBD1 (5 bases). This CDR3 region has 15 residues. Germline V gives CDR1 ENHRY, CDR2 SYGVKD. V lost 0 bases, J lost 10 bases, and 18 bases lay in between. The DNA of the CDR3 is TGTGCCATCAGTGAGTCGTTAAGCGGGGCGGCGGGAGCTTTCTTT. Protein sequence: CAISESLSGAAGAFF.

This clonotype was seen many times. The chain joins TRBV5-1 to TRBJ1-2; 12 bases agree with TRBD1. Germline V gene lookup returns CDR1 SGHRS and CDR2 YFSETQ. Trimming cost V 2 bases and J 8 bases; bases outside gene matches: 13. This CDR3 contains 17 residues. The CDR3 DNA follows: TGCGCCAGCAGCTTATCGGGGACAGGGGGCGCGGCTAGAGGCTACACCTTC. Amino acids: CASSLSGTGGAARGYTF.

The chain employs TRBV24-1 and TRBJ2-1, with D hard to call. V shed 4 bases and J shed 7 bases, with 7 bases lying between them. The germline V gene has CDR1 KGHDR and CDR2 SFDVKD. The CDR3 sequence is 12 residues long. The CDR3 spells CATSEVGNEQFF. The CDR3 nucleotides read TGTGCCACCAGTGAAGTCGGGAATGAGCAGTTCTTC.

The gene calls are TRBV18 and TRBJ1-1; the D gene is possibly TRBD1 (5 bases). Trimming left V 3 bases short and J 6 bases short, with 11 bases between. CDR1 and CDR2 from the germline V gene are KGHSH and LQKENI. The CDR3 contains 13 residues. CDR3 sequence: CASSPSQGPEAFF. CDR3 in DNA: TGTGCCAGCTCACCTTCTCAGGGTCCTGAAGCTTTCTTT.

This clonotype was detected ten times or more. V usage is TRBV12-3 or TRBV12-4 and J usage is TRBJ2-5; 10 bases fit TRBD2. CDR3 length: 14 residues. V shed 5 bases, J shed 5 bases, and the junction held 5 bases outside the gene matches. This CDR3 reads CASSRIAGGETQYF. CDR3 DNA: TGTGCCAGCAGTCGTATAGCGGGAGGTGAGACCCAGTACTTC.

The chain couples TRBV2 to TRBJ1-5; D is unclear. V was shortened by 6 bases and J by 0 bases, with 12 bases between the two germline ends. The V gene's germline CDR1 is SNHLY and CDR2 FYNNEI. The CDR3 consists of 15 residues. CDR3 amino acids: CASRVATASNQPQHF. As DNA, the CDR3 is TGTGCCAGCAGAGTTGCAACCGCTAGCAATCAGCCCCAGCATTTT.

This chain joins TRBV7-3 and TRBJ1-1, with 11 bases lining up with TRBD1. The germline gives CDR1 SGHTA, CDR2 FQGTGA. Losses at the gene ends were 5 bases for V and 10 bases for J; bases not matched to a gene: 3. This CDR3 contains 12 residues. The CDR3 region is CASSGTGGTAFF. DNA of the CDR3: TGTGCCAGCAGCGGGACAGGGGGAACAGCTTTCTTT.

At least ten counts were recorded for this clonotype. The J gene is TRBJ1-5, the V gene TRBV4-1, with unresolved D. Germline-derived CDR1 and CDR2 are MGHRA and YSYEKL. V lost 0 bases to trimming and J lost 0 bases, with 6 bases between them. This CDR3 is built from 15 residues. CDR3 in DNA: TGCGCCAGCAGCCAAGATTACCATAGCAATCAGCCCCAGCATTTT. Its translation: CASSQDYHSNQPQHF.

This clonotype occurred many times. The chain employs TRBV28 and TRBJ1-1; no clear D gene. V was trimmed by 1 base and J by 0 bases, leaving 6 bases between them. CDR1 and CDR2 (germline): MDHEN, SYDVKM. The CDR3 is made up of 14 amino acids. As DNA, the CDR3 is TGTGCCAGCAGTTTATCGGTTATGAACACTGAAGCTTTCTTT. It translates to CASSLSVMNTEAFF.

As regards this clonotype: This may stem from a read error, because a much larger clone lies one nucleotide away. V is TRBV3-1 and J is TRBJ1-1; D not certain. The CDR3 has 14 amino acids. The V end was cut by 4 bases, the J end by 2 bases, with 11 bases between. Germline V gene data show CDR1 as LGHDT and CDR2 as YNNKEL (reference sequence). CDR3 loop: CASSPTSQNTEAFF. Here the CDR3 DNA reads TGTGCCAGCAGCCCCACTAGCCAAAACACTGAAGCTTTCTTT. Supplemented by reference TRBV3-1 and TRBJ1-1, the full variable domain reads DTAVSQTPKYLVTQMGNDKSIKCEQNLGHDTMYWYKQDSKKFLKIMFSYNNKELIINETVPNRFSPKSPDKAHLNLHINSLELGDSAVYFCASSPTSQNTEAFFGQGTRLTVV.

This chain uses TRBV7-2 with TRBJ2-3; D remains ambiguous. CDR1 and CDR2 (germline): SGHTA, FQGNSA. Trimming removed 4 bases from V and 0 bases from J, with 11 bases in between. CDR3 length: 15 amino acids. The CDR3 sequence is CASSSLVGSTDTQYF. For the CDR3, the DNA is TGTGCCAGCAGCTCGCTAGTGGGGAGCACAGATACGCAGTATTTT.

This clonotype has at least ten counts. This chain uses TRBV20-1 with TRBJ2-7; possible D gene TRBD1, 5 bases. The CDR3 totals 15 residues. The V end lost 6 bases, the J end lost 1 base, and 19 bases lay between the germline ends. Germline CDR1 is DFQATT and CDR2 is SNEGSKA (reference sequence). In nucleotides, the CDR3 is TGCAGTGCCCTAAGCCCCGCAGGGTGGTCCTACGAGCAGTACTTC. The encoded protein is CSALSPAGWSYEQYF.

The sample holds one count of this clonotype. This chain links TRBV12-3 or TRBV12-4 with TRBJ2-7; 7 positions agree with TRBD2. V was clipped by 4 bases and J by 3 bases; unmatched bases: 3. CDR3 length equals 13 residues. The DNA of the CDR3 is TGTGCCAGCAGTTGGGAGGGCAACTACGAGCAGTACTTC. Amino acid sequence: CASSWEGNYEQYF.

This clonotype was picked up many times. The V call is TRBV28, the J call TRBJ1-5; no reliable D call. The V and J ends lost 2 bases and 6 bases respectively, with 11 bases between them. The CDR3 totals 14 residues. The germline V gene encodes CDR1 MDHEN and CDR2 SYDVKM. The CDR3, as DNA: TGTGCCAGCAGTTTAGCGGGTGGAGGTCAGCCCCAGCATTTT. This sequence encodes CASSLAGGGQPQHF.

The CDR3 bases are TGCGCCAGCAGTAACGGACAGGATGGCAATGAAAAACTGTTTTTT. This codes for CASSNGQDGNEKLFF. The rearrangement links TRBV5-1 to TRBJ1-4; 7 nucleotides match TRBD1. V lost 5 bases and J lost 5; bases outside the gene matches: 9. Germline CDR1 reads SGHRS; CDR2 reads YFSETQ. This CDR3 is built from 15 residues.

The rearrangement uses TRBV7-2 and TRBJ2-5; D might be TRBD1 (5 bases). This CDR3 has 14 residues. Trimming removed 3 bases at V and 4 bases at J, with 12 bases between. Germline CDR1 and CDR2: SGHTA and FQGNSA. CDR3 in DNA: TGTGCCAGCAGCTTCGGTTTAAGGGGAGAGACCCAGTACTTC. Translation: CASSFGLRGETQYF.

The V gene is TRBV7-2, the J gene TRBJ2-7; 7 bases are a match to TRBD1. CDR1 is SGHTA, CDR2 FQGNSA, per germline. The J segment lost 13 bases and the V segment lost 5 bases, leaving 17 bases of the junction unmatched. This CDR3 is built from 14 residues. The CDR3 loop reads CASSPGTVSGSSYF. CDR3 nucleotides: TGTGCCAGCAGCCCCGGGACAGTCTCGGGGAGTTCCTACTTC.

This chain uses TRBV6-2 or TRBV6-3 with TRBJ1-2; unclear D gene. This CDR3 spans 12 amino acids. Germline CDR1 reads MNHEY; CDR2 reads SVGEGT. Deletions cut 5 bases from V and 6 bases from J, with 10 bases between. The CDR3 DNA reads as TGTGCCAGCAGTGGAGTGGAAGATGGCTACACCTTC. Residues: CASSGVEDGYTF.

This chain uses TRBV6-1 with TRBJ2-5; D is possibly TRBD1 (6 bases). Gene TRBJ2-1 matches the end of the DNA better, so the J call may be wrong. Germline V gene sequence: CDR1 MNHNS, CDR2 SASEGT. The CDR3 consists of 13 residues. Here the CDR3 reads CASYGTGWNEQFF. CDR3 in DNA: TGTGCCAGCTACGGTACAGGGTGGAATGAGCAGTTCTTC.

The J gene is TRBJ1-2, the V gene TRBV6-1; maybe TRBD1 (5 bases). Germline loops: CDR1 MNHNS, CDR2 SASEGT. CDR3 length equals 13 residues. The germline V and J ends were trimmed by 6 bases and 0 bases, with 8 bases remaining between them. The CDR3 loop reads CASRQEANYGYTF. DNA of the CDR3: TGTGCCAGCAGACAGGAGGCTAACTATGGCTACACCTTC.

The chain employs TRBV10-3 and TRBJ1-2, with 12 bases that match TRBD1. CDR1 is ENHRY, CDR2 SYGVKD, per germline. Trimming at V came to 3 bases and at J to 3 bases, leaving 8 bases not matched to a gene. This CDR3 has 17 amino acids. The CDR3 DNA reads as TGTGCCATCAGTGACGGGACAGGGGGCAGAACAGACTATGGCTACACCTTC. Residues: CAISDGTGGRTDYGYTF.

The V and J genes are TRBV20-1 and TRBJ1-1; tentative D call: TRBD1 (5 bases). CDR3 size: 14 residues. Trimming stripped 4 bases from V and 4 bases from J, with 16 bases between. Looked up from germline, CDR1 is DFQATT and CDR2 is SNEGSKA (reference sequence). The CDR3 nucleotides read TGCAGTGCTACGAACCCAGGGTCTGGCACTGAAGCTTTCTTT. This gives the protein CSATNPGSGTEAFF.